Sequencing of this T cell receptor (beta chain) was carried out in a study of graft-versus-host responses after intestinal transplantation. Study as a whole: Every one of the recipients received anti-thymocyte globulin induction and afterwards took tacrolimus and steroids for 3 to 4 years. Whole-study results and caveats: High graft-versus-host to host-versus-graft clonal ratios were found in allografts of patients who had graft-donor T cell macrochimerism. Present in recipient marrow, GvH clones included some that appeared first in ileum or blood. Circulating GvH clone levels at their peak were associated with HvG declines (early post-transplant).

This CDR3 has 15 amino acids. Trimming cost V 1 base and J 0 bases, with 7 bases left between them. Germline lookup yields CDR1 SGHAT and CDR2 FQNNGV. Graft specimens yielded both intraepithelial and lamina propria lymphocytes. TCRdb's table, derived via immunoSEQ multiplex PCR, lists solely in-frame clones and lacks some. The repertoire holds about 18,000 clones, with roughly 82% as singletons. This clone was seen just once. Its antigen remains unidentified. The chain has TRBV11-2 and TRBJ1-3; D is uncertain. The sequence derives from a human patient who received an intestinal transplant, so some T cells may come from the graft donor. The sample here was ileum tissue, taken 17 days after transplant. The CDR3 here is CASSLGGLSGNTIYF. Here the CDR3 DNA reads TGTGCCAGCAGCTTAGGAGGCCTCTCTGGAAACACCATATATTTT.